This record concerns one T cell receptor (beta chain) sequence. Its antigen is still unknown. This record comes from a study of OX40 agonist ivuxolimab in advanced cancers. Study details: Ivuxolimab, an antibody that agonizes OX40 (CD134), was administered to the patients. Eligibility rules accepted prior anti-PD-1, anti-PD-L1 or anti-CTLA-4 therapy, and roughly 40% had some. Study results and limitations: Doses of 0.1 to 3.0 mg/kg were accompanied by clonal expansion of CD4+ and CD8+ blood T cells by week 6. Relative to CD4+, CD8+ T cells held more expanded clones on average.

Assay: immunoSEQ multiplex PCR; the TCRdb copy retains only in-frame clones and omits some. The sample includes roughly 90,000 clones, about 83% of them seen just once. The germline gives CDR1 MNHNY, CDR2 SVGAGI (reference sequence). The CDR3 has 14 residues. V lost 5 bases, J lost 0 bases, and 10 bases lay in between. The sample consisted of CD4+ or CD8+ T cells sorted from blood, taken in a trial of the OX40 agonist ivuxolimab. The chain employs TRBV6-6 and TRBJ2-5; D may be TRBD2 (5 bases). This sequence originates from an adult with an advanced solid tumor such as melanoma, head and neck, liver or kidney cancer. CDR3 sequence reads: CASSREGHQETQYF. In nucleotides, the CDR3 is TGTGCCAGCAGTCGGGAAGGTCACCAAGAGACCCAGTACTTC.